These 7 T cell receptor beta chains were sequenced from one sample in a study of T cell responses to AZD1222 COVID-19 vaccine. Generated by immunoSEQ multiplex PCR, the TCRdb table keeps only in-frame clones and is missing some. The sample consists of roughly 100,000 clones, about 91% of them appearing once. Material: peripheral blood, obtained 28 days after the second AZD1222 dose. The receptors were sampled from an adult who received the AZD1222 COVID-19 vaccine.

This clone has a single count. This chain uses TRBV19 with TRBJ2-7; no firm D call. The germline V and J ends were trimmed by 5 bases and 0 bases, with 8 bases remaining between them. This CDR3 is built from 13 residues. Per germline, CDR1 LNHDA and CDR2 SQIVND (reference sequence). The CDR3 loop reads CASSATGSYEQYF. For the CDR3, the DNA is TGTGCCAGTAGTGCCACTGGCTCCTACGAGCAGTACTTC.

The chain couples TRBV2 to TRBJ2-7; 10 bases line up with TRBD1. The CDR3 covers 14 residues. The J segment lost 2 bases and the V segment lost 4 bases, leaving 2 bases of the junction unmatched. In germline, CDR1 is SNHLY, CDR2 FYNNEI. For the CDR3, the DNA is TGTGCCAGCAGTGGACAGGGGGCCACCTACGAGCAGTACTTC. Translated, it gives CASSGQGATYEQYF.

The rearrangement links TRBV7-9 to TRBJ1-2; D may be TRBD1 (6 bases). The CDR3 covers 14 residues. Germline loops: CDR1 SEHNR, CDR2 FQNEAQ (reference sequence). Trimming removed 4 bases at V and 5 bases at J, with 14 bases between. CDR3 DNA sequence: TGTGCCAGCAGCTCCGACGGCAGGGGATATGGCTACACCTTC. This translates into CASSSDGRGYGYTF.

The chain is built from TRBV7-3 and TRBJ2-1; TRBD2 aligns across 13 bases. Germline loops: CDR1 SGHTA, CDR2 FQGTGA. Germline trimming cut 5 bases from V and 6 bases from J; bases unmatched to any gene: 7. This CDR3 contains 16 residues. As DNA, the CDR3 is TGTGCCAGCAGCCTTCGGACTAGCGGGAGTGGCAATGAGCAGTTCTTC. Translated: CASSLRTSGSGNEQFF.

The chain couples TRBV18 to TRBJ2-4; either TRBD1 or TRBD2 may fit D (5 bases each). The CDR3 spans 18 residues. Between the trimmed V and J ends, which lost 4 bases and 0 bases, there was a span of 19 bases. Germline V gene lookup returns CDR1 KGHSH and CDR2 LQKENI. The CDR3 loop reads CASSQVSGSGTAKNIQYF. CDR3 nucleotides: TGTGCCAGCTCACAGGTTTCGGGCTCTGGGACAGCCAAAAACATTCAGTACTTC.

The V gene is TRBV5-6, the J gene TRBJ1-2, with 7 bases aligning to TRBD1. Germline V gene lookup returns CDR1 SGHDT and CDR2 YYEEEE. V lost 4 bases and J lost 4; bases outside the gene matches: 10. The CDR3 runs to 15 residues. The CDR3 is CASSVKRGRAYGYTF. The CDR3 region has the DNA TGTGCCAGCAGCGTTAAGAGGGGGCGCGCCTATGGCTACACCTTC. The variable domain in full, completed from reference TRBV5-6 and TRBJ1-2, reads DAGVTQSPTHLIKTRGQQVTLRCSPKSGHDTVSWYQQALGQGPQFIFQYYEEEERQRGNFPDRFSGHQFPNYSSELNVNALLLGDSALYLCASSVKRGRAYGYTFGSGTRLTVV.

V usage is TRBV5-4 and J usage is TRBJ2-1; D might be TRBD1 (6 bases). Germline loops: CDR1 SGHNT, CDR2 YYREEE (reference sequence). The CDR3 extends over 15 amino acids. With 1 base removed from V and 9 bases from J, the gap between germline ends came to 17 bases. CDR3 in DNA: TGTGCCAGCAGCTTGTGGGCAGGGGTCCTCAGTGAGCAGTTCTTC. The encoded protein is CASSLWAGVLSEQFF.